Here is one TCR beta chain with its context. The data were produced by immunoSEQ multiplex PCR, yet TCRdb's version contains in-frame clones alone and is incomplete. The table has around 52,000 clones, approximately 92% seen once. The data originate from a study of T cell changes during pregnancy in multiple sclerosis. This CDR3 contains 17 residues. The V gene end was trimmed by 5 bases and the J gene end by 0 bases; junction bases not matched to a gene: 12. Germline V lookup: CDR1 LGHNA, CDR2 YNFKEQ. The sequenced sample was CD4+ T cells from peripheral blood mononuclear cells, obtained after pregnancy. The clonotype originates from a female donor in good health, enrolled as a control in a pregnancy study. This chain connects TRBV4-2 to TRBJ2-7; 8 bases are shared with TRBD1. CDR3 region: CASSDGTGSPHSYEQYF. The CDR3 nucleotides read TGTGCCAGCAGCGACGGGACAGGCAGTCCTCACTCCTACGAGCAGTACTTC.